Listed here are 24 T cell receptor beta chains from one sample, sequenced in a study of CD8 T cells in Susac syndrome. With random hexamers, roughly 0.45 to 1 ug RNA was reverse transcribed. Using its own MiXCR run on the immunoSEQ multiplex PCR reads, TCRdb lists one record per CDR3 protein. The sample lists more than 200,000 distinct CDR3 sequences, just over 90% occurring once. Material for sequencing was CD4+ T cells from PBMCs. The receptors were sampled from a human donor with multiple sclerosis.

V is TRBV30 and J is TRBJ2-5; either TRBD1 or TRBD2 may fit D (5 bases each). Germline CDR1 reads GTSNPN; CDR2 reads SVGIG (reference sequence). CDR3 length: 14 residues. The V end was cut by 3 bases, the J end by 6 bases, with 17 bases between. CDR3 sequence: CAWSPMSGLKTQYF. CDR3 sequence (DNA): TGTGCCTGGAGCCCCATGTCGGGGCTGAAGACCCAGTACTTC. Filled out from reference TRBV30 and TRBJ2-5, the complete variable domain reads SQTIHQWPATLVQPVGSPLSLECTVEGTSNPNLYWYRQAAGRGLQLLFYSVGIGQISSEVPQNLSASRPQDRQFILSSKKLLLSDSGFYLCAWSPMSGLKTQYFGPGTRLLVL.

The chain has TRBV20-1 and TRBJ2-1; D perhaps matches TRBD2 (5 bases). V was trimmed by 5 bases and J by 7 bases, leaving 21 bases between them. The CDR3 runs to 15 residues. Germline values: CDR1 DFQATT, CDR2 SNEGSKA (reference sequence). The CDR3 sequence is CSAPIERETNNEQFF. The CDR3 nucleotides are TGCAGTGCTCCGATCGAGCGAGAGACTAATAATGAGCAGTTCTTC.

V and J are TRBV29-1 and TRBJ2-5; 10 nucleotides agree with TRBD1. Germline V gives CDR1 SQVTM, CDR2 ANQGSEA. V lost 2 bases and J lost 5; bases outside the gene matches: 2. CDR3 length: 13 amino acids. CDR3 sequence: CSVELGQGETQYF. In nucleotides, the CDR3 is TGCAGCGTTGAACTGGGACAGGGGGAGACCCAGTACTTC.

The gene calls are TRBV5-6 and TRBJ1-4; the D gene is possibly TRBD1 (5 bases). The V end lost 1 base, the J end lost 7 bases, and 17 bases lay between the germline ends. This CDR3 is 16 amino acids long. Germline V gene lookup returns CDR1 SGHDT and CDR2 YYEEEE. CDR3 nucleotide sequence: TGTGCCAGCAGCTTGTATTTCGGGACTACGGGTGAAAAACTGTTTTTT. It yields the protein CASSLYFGTTGEKLFF.

The rearrangement joins TRBV6-6 to TRBJ2-3; possible D gene TRBD2, 5 bases. Germline V lookup: CDR1 MNHNY, CDR2 SVGAGI (reference sequence). The CDR3 extends over 16 amino acids. Trimming stripped 6 bases from V and 3 bases from J, with 19 bases between. Written as DNA, the CDR3 is TGTGCCAGCAGCCTCGGACTGGAGACTTTGACAGATACGCAGTATTTT. This codes for CASSLGLETLTDTQYF.

The J gene is TRBJ1-1, the V gene TRBV20-1; D possibly corresponds to TRBD1 (6 bases). V gave up 6 bases and J gave up 4 bases, with 18 bases separating them. Germline-derived CDR1 and CDR2 are DFQATT and SNEGSKA (reference sequence). This CDR3 has 14 amino acids. The CDR3 loop reads CSADFGGASTEAFF. The CDR3 nucleotides read TGCAGTGCAGATTTCGGGGGGGCGAGCACTGAAGCTTTCTTT.

The chain combines TRBV27 with TRBJ2-7; D possibly corresponds to TRBD1 (5 bases). The CDR3 is 11 amino acids. V shed 6 bases and J shed 7 bases, with 10 bases lying between them. Germline loops: CDR1 MNHEY, CDR2 SMNVEV (reference sequence). CDR3 nucleotides: TGTGCCAGCAGGGGCAGGGTAGAGCAGTACTTC. Translation gives CASRGRVEQYF.

The genes are TRBV6-5 and TRBJ2-7, with TRBD1 as a possible D gene (5 bases). Germline assignment: CDR1 MNHEY and CDR2 SVGAGI. The CDR3 consists of 15 residues. Trimming left V 10 bases short and J 0 bases short, with 19 bases between. The CDR3 here is CATDYNIDSSYEQYV. The CDR3 bases are TGTGCCACCGATTACAACATCGACAGCTCCTACGAGCAGTACGTC.

The chain carries TRBV7-9 and TRBJ2-3, with D uncertain. The length of the CDR3 is 15 residues. V lost 5 bases and J lost 0, with 12 bases in between. Germline V CDR1 and CDR2: SEHNR, FQNEAQ (reference sequence). The CDR3 sequence is CASSPMDGSTDTQYF. The CDR3 DNA reads TGTGCCAGCAGCCCTATGGACGGGAGCACAGATACGCAGTATTTT.

The gene calls are TRBV29-1 and TRBJ2-3; a possible D gene is TRBD1 (6 bases). The V end lost 3 bases, the J end lost 4 bases, and 8 bases lay between the germline ends. The CDR3 has 12 residues. Germline loops: CDR1 SQVTM, CDR2 ANQGSEA. CDR3 in amino acids: CSVEGAPDTQYF. The CDR3 DNA sequence: TGCAGCGTTGAGGGGGCCCCAGATACGCAGTATTTT.

This chain uses TRBV6-1 with TRBJ2-2, with D possibly TRBD2 on 5 matching bases. The V end lost 4 bases, the J end lost 3 bases, and 9 bases lay between the germline ends. CDR1 and CDR2 (germline): MNHNS, SASEGT. This CDR3 is 14 amino acids long. The CDR3 sequence: CASSGGLHTGELFF. Here the CDR3 DNA reads TGTGCCAGCAGTGGCGGGCTCCACACCGGGGAGCTGTTTTTT.

The chain employs TRBV4-1 and TRBJ1-4; a weak D match, TRBD1 (6 bases). V lost 0 bases, J lost 5 bases, and 13 bases lay in between. CDR3 length equals 16 residues. CDR1 and CDR2 (germline): MGHRA, YSYEKL. CDR3 protein: CASSQDPPGANEKLFF. The CDR3, as DNA: TGCGCCAGCAGCCAAGATCCCCCAGGGGCCAATGAAAAACTGTTTTTT.

The chain uses TRBV27 and TRBJ2-2, with no clear D. In germline, CDR1 is MNHEY, CDR2 SMNVEV (reference sequence). V shed 5 bases and J shed 2 bases, with 18 bases lying between them. CDR3 length: 17 residues. Here the CDR3 reads CASSLEWRGVNTGELFF. CDR3 sequence (DNA): TGTGCCAGCAGTCTCGAGTGGCGAGGAGTAAACACCGGGGAGCTGTTTTTT.

The V and J genes are TRBV3-1 and TRBJ2-5; a weak D match, TRBD2 (6 bases). The CDR3 runs to 15 residues. V lost 1 base to trimming and J lost 2 bases, with 11 bases between them. Per germline, CDR1 LGHDT and CDR2 YNNKEL (reference sequence). The CDR3 sequence is CASSQAASAQETQYF. DNA for the CDR3: TGTGCCAGCAGCCAAGCGGCTAGCGCACAAGAGACCCAGTACTTC.

J is TRBJ2-7 and V is TRBV9, with 11 positions matching TRBD1. Germline loops: CDR1 SGDLS, CDR2 YYNGEE. The CDR3 contains 16 residues. V lost 4 bases, J lost 3 bases, and 9 bases stayed unmatched. The CDR3 bases are TGTGCCAGCAGCCCCCGCTGGACAGGGGGCGGCTACGAGCAGTACTTC. This codes for CASSPRWTGGGYEQYF.

The J gene is TRBJ1-5, the V gene TRBV3-1; weak D call: TRBD1 (6 bases). The CDR3 is 16 residues long. Germline V gives CDR1 LGHDT, CDR2 YNNKEL (reference sequence). With 0 bases removed from V and 7 bases from J, the gap between germline ends came to 16 bases. The CDR3 sequence is CASSQDPRGARQPQHF. For the CDR3, the DNA is TGTGCCAGCAGCCAAGACCCTAGGGGGGCAAGGCAGCCCCAGCATTTT.

The chain couples TRBV20-1 to TRBJ2-1; the match to TRBD2 covers 8 bases. Germline V gene data show CDR1 as DFQATT and CDR2 as SNEGSKA (reference sequence). The CDR3 runs 15 residues. The V and J ends lost 5 bases and 3 bases, in that order; junction bases with no gene match: 9. The CDR3 loop is CSARGGPANYNEQFF. The CDR3 DNA is TGCAGTGCTCGGGGGGGCCCGGCTAACTACAATGAGCAGTTCTTC.

Only one count was recorded for this clonotype. J is TRBJ2-1 and V is TRBV3-1; D is undetermined. The V end lost 4 bases, the J end lost 2 bases, and 12 bases lay between the germline ends. The CDR3 length is 15 residues. The germline CDR1 and CDR2 sequences are LGHDT and YNNKEL (reference sequence). The CDR3, as DNA: TGTGCCAGCAGCCGAGCCCCGTCAGCCTACAATGAGCAGTTCTTC. Translating gives CASSRAPSAYNEQFF.

This chain connects TRBV2 to TRBJ1-1, with D uncertain. CDR1 and CDR2 from the germline V gene are SNHLY and FYNNEI. The CDR3 contains 15 residues. The V end lost 0 bases, the J end lost 2 bases, and 10 bases lay between the germline ends. The CDR3 DNA follows: TGTGCCAGCAGTGAAGCGAGGGTTGGAAACACTGAAGCTTTCTTT. This encodes CASSEARVGNTEAFF.

The chain uses TRBV6-2 or TRBV6-3 and TRBJ1-1; D remains ambiguous. The germline V and J ends were trimmed by 5 bases and 3 bases, with 13 bases remaining between them. This CDR3 comprises 14 residues. Germline-derived CDR1 and CDR2 are MNHEY and SVGEGT. The CDR3 DNA reads TGTGCCAGCAGTGCATCCCCACGGGACACTGAAGCTTTCTTT. This encodes CASSASPRDTEAFF.

The sample holds one count of this clonotype. The chain joins TRBV4-1 to TRBJ2-1, with D unresolved. Germline lookup yields CDR1 MGHRA and CDR2 YSYEKL. There are 14 residues in the CDR3. V lost 1 base, J lost 6 bases, and 10 bases lay in between. This chain's CDR3 is CASSQVIGINEQFF. The CDR3 DNA is TGCGCCAGCAGCCAAGTAATTGGGATCAATGAGCAGTTCTTC.

The V and J genes are TRBV7-3 and TRBJ2-5; 7 nucleotides match TRBD1. The CDR3 totals 13 residues. V lost 5 bases to trimming and J lost 9 bases; unmatched junction nucleotides: 9. Germline assignment: CDR1 SGHTA and CDR2 FQGTGA. The CDR3, as DNA: TGTGCCAGCAGCAAAACCGAAGGGGGCGCCCAGTACTTC. It yields the protein CASSKTEGGAQYF. The full variable domain, rest sourced from reference TRBV7-3 and TRBJ2-5, is GAGVSQTPSNKVTEKGKYVELRCDPISGHTALYWYRQSLGQGPEFLIYFQGTGAADDSGLPNDRFFAVRPEGSVSTLKIQRTERGDSAVYLCASSKTEGGAQYFGPGTRLLVL.

V gene TRBV9 combines with J gene TRBJ1-4; D possibly corresponds to TRBD1 (5 bases). There are 15 residues in the CDR3. Germline values: CDR1 SGDLS, CDR2 YYNGEE. With 2 bases removed from V and 0 bases from J, the gap between germline ends came to 8 bases. CDR3 region: CASSVDTSTNEKLFF. The CDR3 nucleotides read TGTGCCAGCAGCGTGGACACATCAACTAATGAAAAACTGTTTTTT.

The chain is built from TRBV12-3 or TRBV12-4 and TRBJ1-5; 9 nucleotides align to TRBD1. After removal of 5 bases from V and 1 base from J, the junction contained 9 bases not matched to a gene. The CDR3 consists of 17 residues. CDR3 nucleotide sequence: TGTGCCAGCAGTCCCCGACAGGGACAGGGAAGCAATCAGCCCCAGCATTTT. This sequence encodes CASSPRQGQGSNQPQHF.